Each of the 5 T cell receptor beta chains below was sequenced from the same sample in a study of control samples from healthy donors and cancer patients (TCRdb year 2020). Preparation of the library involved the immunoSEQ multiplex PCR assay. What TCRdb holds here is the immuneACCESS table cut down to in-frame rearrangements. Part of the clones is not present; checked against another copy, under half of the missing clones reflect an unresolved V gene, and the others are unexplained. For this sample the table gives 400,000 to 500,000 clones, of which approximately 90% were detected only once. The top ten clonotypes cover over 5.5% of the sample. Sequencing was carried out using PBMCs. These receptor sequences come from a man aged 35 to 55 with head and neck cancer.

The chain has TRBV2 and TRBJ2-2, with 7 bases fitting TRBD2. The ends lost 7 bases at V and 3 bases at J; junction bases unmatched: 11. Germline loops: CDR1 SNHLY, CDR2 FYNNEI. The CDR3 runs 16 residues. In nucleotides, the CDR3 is TGTGCCAGCAAGGGGTTATCTAGCGGTTACACCGGGGAGCTGTTTTTT. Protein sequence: CASKGLSSGYTGELFF.

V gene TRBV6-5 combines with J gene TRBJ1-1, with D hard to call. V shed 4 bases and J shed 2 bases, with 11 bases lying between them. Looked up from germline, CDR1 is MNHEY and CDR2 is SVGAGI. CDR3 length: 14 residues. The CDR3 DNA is TGTGCCAGCAGTTTCGGGATGAAAAACACTGAAGCTTTCTTT. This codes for CASSFGMKNTEAFF.

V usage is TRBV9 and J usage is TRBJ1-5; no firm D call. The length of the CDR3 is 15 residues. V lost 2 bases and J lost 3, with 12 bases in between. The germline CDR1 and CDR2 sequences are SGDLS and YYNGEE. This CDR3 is CASSVRDGINQPQHF. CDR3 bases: TGTGCCAGCAGCGTTAGAGACGGGATCAATCAGCCCCAGCATTTT.

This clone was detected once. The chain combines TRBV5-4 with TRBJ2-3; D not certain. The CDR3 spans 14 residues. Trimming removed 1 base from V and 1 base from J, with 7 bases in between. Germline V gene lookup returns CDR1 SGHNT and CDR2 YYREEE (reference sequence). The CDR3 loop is CASSLWTGTDTQYF. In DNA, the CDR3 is TGTGCCAGCAGCTTGTGGACGGGCACAGATACGCAGTATTTT.

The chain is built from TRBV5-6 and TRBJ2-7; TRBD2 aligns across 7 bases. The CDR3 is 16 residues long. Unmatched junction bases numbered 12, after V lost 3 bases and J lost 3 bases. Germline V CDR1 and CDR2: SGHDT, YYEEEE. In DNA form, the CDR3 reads TGTGCCAGCAGCTCATACTCCGCTAGCGGCTTCTACGAGCAGTACTTC. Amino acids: CASSSYSASGFYEQYF.